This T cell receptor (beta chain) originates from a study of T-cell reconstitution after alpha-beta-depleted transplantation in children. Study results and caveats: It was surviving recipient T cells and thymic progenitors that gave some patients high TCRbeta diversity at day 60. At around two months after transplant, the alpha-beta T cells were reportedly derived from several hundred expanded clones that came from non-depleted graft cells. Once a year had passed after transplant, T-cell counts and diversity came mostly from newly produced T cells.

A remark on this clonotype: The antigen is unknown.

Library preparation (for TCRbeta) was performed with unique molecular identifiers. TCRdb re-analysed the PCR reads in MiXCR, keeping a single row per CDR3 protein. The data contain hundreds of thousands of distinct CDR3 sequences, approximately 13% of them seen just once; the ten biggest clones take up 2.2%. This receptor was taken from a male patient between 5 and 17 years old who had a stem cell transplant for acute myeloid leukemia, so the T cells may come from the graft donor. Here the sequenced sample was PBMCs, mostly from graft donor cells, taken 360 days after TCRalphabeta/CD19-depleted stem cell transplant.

The DNA of the CDR3 is TGCAGCGTCAACAAAATGACAGGGAGGGAGACCCAGTACTTC. This codes for CSVNKMTGRETQYF. This chain joins TRBV29-1 and TRBJ2-5, with a possible D match to TRBD1 (7 bases). Germline V gives CDR1 SQVTM, CDR2 ANQGSEA. The CDR3 consists of 14 residues. V gave up 6 bases and J gave up 5 bases, with 19 bases separating them. The full variable domain, with the rest looked up from reference TRBV29-1 and TRBJ2-5, is SAVISQKPSRDICQRGTSLTIQCQVDSQVTMMFWYRQQPGQSLTLIATANQGSEATYESGFVIDKFPISRPNLTFSTLTVSNMSPEDSSIYLCSVNKMTGRETQYFGPGTRLLVL.